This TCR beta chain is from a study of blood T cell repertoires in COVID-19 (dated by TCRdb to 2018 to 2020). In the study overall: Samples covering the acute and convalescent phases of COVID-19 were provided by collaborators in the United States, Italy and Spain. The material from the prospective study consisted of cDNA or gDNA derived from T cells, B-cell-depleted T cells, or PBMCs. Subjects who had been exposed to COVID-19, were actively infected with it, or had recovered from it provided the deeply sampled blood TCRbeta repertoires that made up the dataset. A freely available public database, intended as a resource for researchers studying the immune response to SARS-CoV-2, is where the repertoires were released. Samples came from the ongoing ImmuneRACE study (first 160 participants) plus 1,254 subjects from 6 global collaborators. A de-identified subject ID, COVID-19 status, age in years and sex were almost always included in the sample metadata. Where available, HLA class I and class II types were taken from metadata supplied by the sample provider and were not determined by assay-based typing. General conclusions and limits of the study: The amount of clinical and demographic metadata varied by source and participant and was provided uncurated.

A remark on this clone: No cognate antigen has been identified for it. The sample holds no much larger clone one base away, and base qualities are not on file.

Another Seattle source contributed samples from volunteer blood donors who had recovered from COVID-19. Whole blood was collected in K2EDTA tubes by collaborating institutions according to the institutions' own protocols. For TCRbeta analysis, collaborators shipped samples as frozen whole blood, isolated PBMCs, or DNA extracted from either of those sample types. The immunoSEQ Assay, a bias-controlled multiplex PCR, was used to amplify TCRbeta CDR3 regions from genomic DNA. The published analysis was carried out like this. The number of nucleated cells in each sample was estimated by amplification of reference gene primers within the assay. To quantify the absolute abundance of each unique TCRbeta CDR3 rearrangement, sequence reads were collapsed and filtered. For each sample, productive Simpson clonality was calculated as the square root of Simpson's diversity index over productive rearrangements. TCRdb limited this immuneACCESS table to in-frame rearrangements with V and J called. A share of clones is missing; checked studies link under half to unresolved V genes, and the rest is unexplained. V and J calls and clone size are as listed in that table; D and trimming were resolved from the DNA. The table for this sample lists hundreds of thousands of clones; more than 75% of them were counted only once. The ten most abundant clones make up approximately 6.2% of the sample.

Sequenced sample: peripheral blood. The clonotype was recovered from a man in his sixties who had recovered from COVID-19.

CDR3 protein: CSSWGGFGEKLFF. Read as DNA, the sequence is TGCAGCTCCTGGGGGGGATTTGGGGAAAAACTGTTTTTT. Recombination linked TRBV29-1 to TRBJ1-4, and possibly TRBD1, on 5 matching bases. The CDR3 numbers 13 residues from cysteine through phenylalanine. Of the read, only the CDR3 DNA is kept; its 39 bases are in frame from base 1. Sequences SQVTM (CDR1) and ANQGSEA (CDR2) are obtained from the germline V gene. V sheds 8 bases and J sheds 8 bases, leaving 18 bases between their ends.